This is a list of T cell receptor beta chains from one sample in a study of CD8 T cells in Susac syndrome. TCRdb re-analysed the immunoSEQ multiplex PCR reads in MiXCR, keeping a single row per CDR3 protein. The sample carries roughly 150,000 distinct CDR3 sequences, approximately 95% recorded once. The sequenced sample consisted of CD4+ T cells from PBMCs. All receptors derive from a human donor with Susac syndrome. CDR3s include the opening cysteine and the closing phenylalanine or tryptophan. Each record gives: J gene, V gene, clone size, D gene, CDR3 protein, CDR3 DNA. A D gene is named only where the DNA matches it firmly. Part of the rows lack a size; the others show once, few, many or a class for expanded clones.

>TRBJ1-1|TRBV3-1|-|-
CASSRLGKGVNTEAFF
TGTGCCAGCAGCCGCCTAGGGAAGGGGGTAAACACTGAAGCTTTCTTT
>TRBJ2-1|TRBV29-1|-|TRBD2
CSVVRTSGNNEQFF
TGCAGCGTTGTAAGGACTAGCGGGAACAATGAGCAGTTCTTC
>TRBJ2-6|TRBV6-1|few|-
CASSEGGANVLTF
TGTGCCAGCAGTGAAGGTGGGGCCAACGTCCTGACTTTC
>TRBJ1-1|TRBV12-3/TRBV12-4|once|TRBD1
CASRFQGGTEAFF
TGTGCCAGCAGGTTCCAGGGGGGCACTGAAGCTTTCTTT
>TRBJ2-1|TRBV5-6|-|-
CASSLATGTQYNEQFF
TGTGCCAGCAGCTTGGCCACCGGGACCCAATACAATGAGCAGTTCTTC
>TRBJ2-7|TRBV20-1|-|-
CSASVGFGAAYEQYF
TGCAGTGCTAGTGTAGGTTTCGGAGCGGCCTACGAGCAGTACTTC
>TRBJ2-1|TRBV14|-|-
CASSPAPGQKINSYNEQFF
TGTGCCAGCAGCCCAGCCCCAGGACAGAAAATAAACTCCTACAATGAGCAGTTCTTC
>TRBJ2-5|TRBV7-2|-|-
CASGRRRTQETQYF
TGTGCCAGCGGCCGCCGTCGGACCCAAGAGACCCAGTACTTC
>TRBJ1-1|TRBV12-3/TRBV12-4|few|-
CASSLDGNTEAFF
TGTGCCAGCAGTTTAGACGGGAACACTGAAGCTTTCTTT
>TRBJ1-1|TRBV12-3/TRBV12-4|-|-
CASSLVMGESFF
-
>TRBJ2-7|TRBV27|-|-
CASSFNDGVPYYEQYF
TGTGCCAGCAGTTTTAATGACGGAGTCCCCTACTACGAGCAGTACTTC
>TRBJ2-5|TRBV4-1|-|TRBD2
CASSQEGLGRETQYF
TGCGCCAGCAGCCAAGAAGGACTAGGCCGGGAGACCCAGTACTTC
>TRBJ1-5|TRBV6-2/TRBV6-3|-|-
CASSNGGQGGNQPQHF
TGTGCCAGCAGTAATGGCGGTCAGGGAGGCAATCAGCCCCAGCATTTT
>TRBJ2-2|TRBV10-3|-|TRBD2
CAIGTSWTGELFF
TGTGCCATTGGGACTAGCTGGACCGGGGAGCTGTTTTTT
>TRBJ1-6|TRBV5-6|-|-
CASSFFGNNSPLHF
TGTGCCAGCAGCTTCTTCGGGAATAATTCACCCCTCCACTTT
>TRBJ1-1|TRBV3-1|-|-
CASSQRRTEAFF
TGTGCCAGCAGCCAAAGGAGGACTGAAGCTTTCTTT
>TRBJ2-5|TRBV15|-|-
CATSRDREETQYF
TGTGCCACCAGCAGAGACAGGGAAGAGACCCAGTACTTC
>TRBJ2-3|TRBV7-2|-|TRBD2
CASSPRLAGGRTDTQYF
TGTGCCAGCAGCCCGAGACTAGCGGGAGGGCGGACAGATACGCAGTATTTT
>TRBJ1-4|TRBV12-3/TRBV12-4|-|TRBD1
CASSYNRGTNEKLFF
TGTGCCAGCAGTTACAACAGGGGCACTAATGAAAAACTGTTTTTT
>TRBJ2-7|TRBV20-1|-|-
CSARRDFSYEQYF
TGCAGTGCTAGAAGGGACTTCTCCTACGAGCAGTACTTC
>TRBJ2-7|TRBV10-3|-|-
CAISGVRGSQYF
TGTGCCATCAGTGGTGTCAGGGGTTCGCAGTACTTC
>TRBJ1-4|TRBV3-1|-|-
CASSHSDEKLFF
TGTGCCAGCAGCCATTCGGACGAAAAACTGTTTTTT
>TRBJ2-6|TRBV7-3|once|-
CASSLTRDSGANVLTF
TGTGCCAGCAGCTTAACCCGGGACTCTGGGGCCAACGTCCTGACTTTC
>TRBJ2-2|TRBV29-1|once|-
CSVGFAPQNTGELFF
TGCAGCGTTGGTTTTGCTCCACAGAACACCGGGGAGCTGTTTTTT
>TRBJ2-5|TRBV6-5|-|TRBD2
CASSYSILPTGGRETQYF
TGTGCCAGCAGTTACTCGATACTACCAACGGGGGGGCGAGAGACCCAGTACTTC
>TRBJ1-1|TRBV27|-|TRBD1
CASSLTGSTEAFF
TGTGCCAGCAGTTTGACAGGGAGCACTGAAGCTTTCTTT
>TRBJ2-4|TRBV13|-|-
CASSGGQNLAKNIQYF
TGTGCCAGCAGCGGAGGACAGAACCTAGCCAAAAACATTCAGTACTTC
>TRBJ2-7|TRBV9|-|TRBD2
CASSEGTSGSTYEQYF
TGTGCCAGCAGCGAAGGGACTAGCGGGAGTACCTACGAGCAGTACTTC
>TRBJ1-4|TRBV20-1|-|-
CSARAPGVTNEKLFF
TGCAGTGCTAGAGCCCCCGGGGTGACTAATGAAAAACTGTTTTTT
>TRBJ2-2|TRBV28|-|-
CASSLRQTTGELFF
TGTGCCAGCAGTTTACGCCAGACCACCGGGGAGCTGTTTTTT
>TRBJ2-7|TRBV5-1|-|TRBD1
CASAGAGGYEQYF
TGCGCCAGCGCTGGGGCAGGGGGCTACGAGCAGTACTTC
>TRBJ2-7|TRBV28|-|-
CASSPLSGGTTYF
TGTGCCAGCAGTCCCCTTTCGGGGGGCACCACGTACTTC
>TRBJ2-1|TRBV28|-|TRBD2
CASRPRYLAGSYNEQFF
TGTGCCAGCAGGCCTAGATATCTAGCGGGCTCCTACAATGAGCAGTTCTTC
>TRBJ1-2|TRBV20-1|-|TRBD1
CSARAPPGGGGYTF
TGCAGTGCTAGAGCCCCCCCAGGGGGAGGTGGCTACACCTTC
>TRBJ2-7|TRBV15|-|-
CATSRDHREWYF
TGTGCCACCAGCAGAGATCACCGGGAGTGGTACTTC
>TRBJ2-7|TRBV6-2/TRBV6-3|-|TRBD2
CAIRTSGRYTYEQYF
TGTGCCATCCGGACTAGCGGGAGGTACACCTACGAGCAGTACTTC
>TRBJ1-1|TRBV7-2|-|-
CASSLVGGFGAFF
TGTGCCAGCAGCTTAGTGGGTGGGTTTGGAGCTTTCTTT
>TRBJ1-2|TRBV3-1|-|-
CASSQQPNYGYTF
TGTGCCAGCAGCCAGCAGCCTAACTATGGCTACACCTTC
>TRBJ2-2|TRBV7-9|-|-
CASSLYVGELFF
TGTGCCAGCAGCTTGTACGTCGGGGAGCTGTTTTTT
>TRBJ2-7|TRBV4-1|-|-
CASSPNRDEQYF
TGCGCCAGCAGCCCTAACAGGGACGAGCAGTACTTC
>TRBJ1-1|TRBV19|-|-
CASGTGSTEAFF
TGTGCCAGCGGAACAGGGAGCACTGAAGCTTTCTTT
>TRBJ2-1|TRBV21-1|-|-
CASRGTVYRQFF
TGTGCCAGCCGGGGGACCGTGTATCGGCAGTTCTTC
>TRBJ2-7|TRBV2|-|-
CASGITGSEQYF
TGTGCCAGCGGGATAACAGGGAGCGAGCAGTACTTC
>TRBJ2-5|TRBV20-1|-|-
CSAKGPTTTQYF
TGCAGTGCCAAAGGACCCACCACGACCCAGTACTTC
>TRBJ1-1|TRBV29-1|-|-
CSVATGTNTEAFF
TGCAGCGTTGCTACAGGGACGAACACTGAAGCTTTCTTT
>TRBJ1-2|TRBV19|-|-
CASSPSRGNIYGYTF
TGTGCCAGTAGCCCCTCGCGAGGGAACATCTATGGCTACACCTTC
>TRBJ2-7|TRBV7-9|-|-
CASSSSQHGYEQYF
TGTGCCAGCAGCTCATCTCAACATGGCTACGAGCAGTACTTC
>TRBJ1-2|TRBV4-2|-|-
CASSRMGLDGYTF
TGTGCCAGCAGCCGTATGGGCTTGGATGGCTACACCTTC
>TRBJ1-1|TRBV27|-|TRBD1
CASSLSLTGVNTEAFF
TGTGCCAGCAGTTTATCGCTGACAGGGGTGAACACTGAAGCTTTCTTT
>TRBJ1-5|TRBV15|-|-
CATSRDVQPQHF
TGTGCCACCAGCAGAGATGTTCAGCCCCAGCATTTT
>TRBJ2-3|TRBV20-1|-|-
CSARAFGGVPTDTQYF
TGCAGTGCTAGAGCTTTCGGGGGAGTCCCCACAGATACGCAGTATTTT
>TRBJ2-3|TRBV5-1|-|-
CASSLRTTDTQYF
TGCGCCAGCAGCTTGAGGACTACAGATACGCAGTATTTT
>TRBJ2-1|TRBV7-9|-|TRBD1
CASSLPGQGHDEQFF
TGTGCCAGCAGCCTCCCGGGACAGGGACACGACGAGCAGTTCTTC
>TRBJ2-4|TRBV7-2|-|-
CASSFGLGLAKNIQYF
TGTGCCAGCAGCTTTGGGCTGGGGCTAGCCAAAAACATTCAGTACTTC
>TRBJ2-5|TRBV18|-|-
CASSPGGGETQYF
TGTGCCAGCTCACCAGGGGGAGGAGAGACCCAGTACTTC